The entry below describes one T cell receptor (beta chain). Its cognate antigen is unknown. The method was immunoSEQ multiplex PCR; TCRdb's version includes in-frame clones alone and lacks a portion of them. There are roughly 700,000 clones in the sample; approximately 88% occur only once, and roughly 1.5% lies in the top ten. These data originate in a study of Ad26.COV2.S vaccination and SARS-CoV-2 variants. Study results and limitations: The TCR-based breadth and depth measures might underestimate overall T cell responses. The placebo group had lower spike-specific TCR breadth than the vaccine recipients did.

The sample's treatment: 15 to 20 received Ad26.COV2.S at low or high dose, single or two shots; 5 received placebo; per-sample allocation not given. All samples were drawn on day 63, counting from the first vaccine or placebo injection. Germline-derived CDR1 and CDR2 are SEHNR and FQNEAQ (reference sequence). V gave up 5 bases and J gave up 4 bases; unmatched junction bases: 5. This CDR3 comprises 16 residues. The origin of this receptor is a person aged 18 to 65 who received the Ad26.COV2.S COVID-19 vaccine or a placebo. V and J are TRBV7-9 and TRBJ2-1; TRBD2 aligns across 13 bases. The specimen comprised peripheral blood, sampled in a trial of Ad26.COV2.S vaccine versus placebo. The CDR3 here is CASSPMGLAGYNEQFF. In nucleotides, the CDR3 is TGTGCCAGCAGCCCCATGGGACTAGCGGGATACAATGAGCAGTTCTTC. The full variable domain, in which reference TRBV7-9 and TRBJ2-1 provide the parts outside the CDR3, is DTGVSQNPRHKITKRGQNVTFRCDPISEHNRLYWYRQTLGQGPEFLTYFQNEAQLEKSRLLSDRFSAERPKGSFSTLEIQRTEQGDSAMYLCASSPMGLAGYNEQFFGPGTRLTVL.